This T cell receptor (beta chain) derives from a study of T cell repertoires in cytomegalovirus infection. The overall study: Public signatures in TCR beta pointed to CMV infection and matching HLA type. Findings and limits, study-wide: CMV-specific HLA-C-restricted TCR beta clonotypes dominated the ex vivo response. Cumulative frequency (of public TCR beta family members) identified carriers of CMV plus the relevant HLA.

Of note for this clonotype: What it binds is not known.

Trimming removed 8 bases at V and 6 bases at J, with 11 bases between. The CDR3 runs 12 residues. Germline assignment: CDR1 KGHDR and CDR2 SFDVKD. In TCRdb, the reads were re-called with MiXCR into one record per CDR3 protein. The sample has about 310,000 distinct CDR3 sequences; roughly 15% are singletons. The sample taken for sequencing was PBMCs. The rearrangement uses TRBV24-1 and TRBJ2-3; D uncertain. The TCR was taken from a human donor in good health (CMV status not recorded). Some clones in this sample may be carry-over from other donors' samples. CDR3 coding DNA: TGTGCCACCACCTCGGATGGGGATACGCAGTATTTT. It is translated as CATTSDGDTQYF.